Listed below are T cell receptor beta chains from one sample, sequenced in a study of cytomegalovirus exposure and HLA in healthy donors. Profiling relied on immunoSEQ multiplex PCR, and the TCRdb table lists in-frame clones only, not all of them. The profile shows approximately 190,000 clones, over 75% of them singletons. The sequenced sample consisted of PBMCs. These receptors originate from a man in his forties in good health and CMV-seropositive. The CDR3 runs from the conserved cysteine through the conserved F or W. The D gene is left open where the match is weak. Clone size is not always given. Where it is, it says once, few, many or a class for expanded clones.

clone size,D gene,CDR3 length,J gene,V gene,CDR3 DNA,CDR3 protein
once,.,18,TRBJ1-6,TRBV27,TGTGCCAGCAGTCCGAGCATTGTGGTACAGAAGTATAATTCACCCCTCCACTTT,CASSPSIVVQKYNSPLHF
.,.,16,TRBJ2-3,TRBV4-1,TGCGCCAGCAGCCAAGATCCGCCCCCGGGTGGGGATACGCAGTATTTT,CASSQDPPPGGDTQYF
.,.,16,TRBJ2-6,TRBV6-4,TGTGCCAGCAGTGACTCAGGGGGCTCTGGGGCCAACGTCCTGACTTTC,CASSDSGGSGANVLTF
.,.,15,TRBJ2-5,TRBV7-8,TGTGCCAGCAGCTTAGGGTTGTGGGCCCAAGAGACCCAGTACTTC,CASSLGLWAQETQYF
.,TRBD1,13,TRBJ1-2,TRBV5-1,TGCGCCAGCAGTTCGGGACAGGGCAGCGGCTACACCTTC,CASSSGQGSGYTF
.,.,18,TRBJ2-6,TRBV7-2,TGTGCCAGCACCCTCCGGGGGACTGACCCCTCTGGGGCCAACGTCCTGACTTTC,CASTLRGTDPSGANVLTF
.,TRBD1,16,TRBJ2-7,TRBV4-2,TGTGCCAGCAGCCTATCCGGGACAGCGGACCGTAACGAGCAGTACTTC,CASSLSGTADRNEQYF
.,.,15,TRBJ2-2,TRBV7-9,TGTTCCAGCAGCTTAGGCAAAGCGCCGACCGGGGAGCTGTTTTTT,CSSSLGKAPTGELFF
once,.,16,TRBJ1-1,TRBV15,TGTGCCACCAGCAGAGATTTGGGGGGGTTTAACACTGAAGCTTTCTTT,CATSRDLGGFNTEAFF
.,TRBD1,15,TRBJ1-3,TRBV13,TGTGCCAGCAGCTCCTCAGGGGGCTCTGGAAACACCATATATTTT,CASSSSGGSGNTIYF
.,.,15,TRBJ2-3,TRBV10-3,TGTGCCATCAGTGACCCCGGCGGCCGCACAGATACGCAGTATTTT,CAISDPGGRTDTQYF
.,TRBD1,14,TRBJ2-7,TRBV4-3,TGCGCCAGCAGCCACAGGGCTACAGGGGAAGAGCAGTACTTC,CASSHRATGEEQYF
few,.,13,TRBJ1-5,TRBV5-1,TGCGCCAGCAGCTTGGATGAGATTAGTCCCCAGCATTTT,CASSLDEISPQHF
.,.,17,TRBJ2-2,TRBV15,TGTGCCACCAGCAGAGATGCAGGGGTATACGACACCGGGGAGCTGTTTTTT,CATSRDAGVYDTGELFF
.,.,14,TRBJ2-1,TRBV15,TGTGCCACCAGCAGCTCCTGGTGGGGGGATGAGCAGTTCTTC,CATSSSWWGDEQFF
.,.,13,TRBJ1-2,TRBV25-1,TGTGCCAGCAGTGAAGCCGGTAACTATGGCTACACCTTC,CASSEAGNYGYTF
.,.,16,TRBJ1-1,TRBV5-5,TGTGCCAGCAGCTTGGGGTCCGGAGGGCTATTCACTGAAGCTTTCTTT,CASSLGSGGLFTEAFF
few,.,15,TRBJ2-5,TRBV7-2,TGTGCCAGCAGCGTCAAAAAAGGGGGGGGAGAGACCCAGTACTTC,CASSVKKGGGETQYF
.,.,11,TRBJ1-1,TRBV29-1,TGCAGCACCTCTCGGGGGACTGAAGCTTTCTTT,CSTSRGTEAFF
.,.,16,TRBJ1-1,TRBV6-4,TGTGCCAGCAGTGCTGGCTTAGGGGCGAATACCGGCCAAGCTTTCTTT,CASSAGLGANTGQAFF
.,TRBD1,13,TRBJ2-1,TRBV6-5,TGTGCCAGCAGGGCGACAGGGCAAAATGAGCAGTTCTTC,CASRATGQNEQFF
.,.,13,TRBJ1-4,TRBV14,TGTGCCAGCAGCCAAGAGGAGCATGAAAAACTGTTTTTT,CASSQEEHEKLFF
.,.,16,TRBJ2-3,TRBV4-3,TGCGCCAGCAGCCAAGATAAAGCGGCTAGCACAGATACGCAGTATTTT,CASSQDKAASTDTQYF
.,TRBD1,16,TRBJ2-1,TRBV7-9,TGTGCCAGCAGCTTAGCGTCCGGACAGGGGTACAATGAGCAGTTCTTC,CASSLASGQGYNEQFF
.,.,11,TRBJ2-3,TRBV29-1,TGCAGCGTTGTTCAGGGGAATACGCAGTATTTT,CSVVQGNTQYF
few,TRBD1,14,TRBJ2-7,TRBV5-4,TGTGCCAGCAGCTTGGGGGACAGGGACTACGAGCAGTACTTC,CASSLGDRDYEQYF
.,TRBD2,13,TRBJ2-7,TRBV11-3,TGTGCCAGCAGCTTACAGCGGGGCTACGAGCAGTACTTC,CASSLQRGYEQYF
.,.,16,TRBJ2-7,TRBV2,TGTGCCAGCAGTGCGAATTCGTACGGGGGTTGGGGGGAGCAGTACTTC,CASSANSYGGWGEQYF
.,.,15,TRBJ2-6,TRBV7-2,TGTGCCAGCAGCGGGCAGGTCTCTGGGGCCAACGTCCTGACTTTC,CASSGQVSGANVLTF
.,.,16,TRBJ1-3,TRBV28,TGTGCCAGCAGTACCTTGGCAGGCAACTCTGGAAACACCATATATTTT,CASSTLAGNSGNTIYF
.,.,15,TRBJ1-2,TRBV14,TGTGCCAGCAGCCAAGAGACGGGAGCTAACTATGGCTACACCTTC,CASSQETGANYGYTF
.,TRBD1,14,TRBJ1-3,TRBV9,TGTGCCAGCAGCGACGGGACAGCTGGAAACACCATATATTTT,CASSDGTAGNTIYF
few,TRBD2,13,TRBJ2-7,TRBV10-3,TGTGCCATCAGGGAAGCGGGGGAGTACGAGCAGTACTTC,CAIREAGEYEQYF
.,.,16,TRBJ2-7,TRBV1,TGCACCAGCAGCCAAGAGGCTAGCGGGGGGGTCCACGAGCAGTACTTC,CTSSQEASGGVHEQYF
.,TRBD1,14,TRBJ2-4,TRBV5-1,TGCGCCAGCCGGCCGTCAGGGGGCCTAAACATTCAGTACTTC,CASRPSGGLNIQYF
.,.,12,TRBJ2-3,TRBV7-2,TGTGCCAGCAGCTCTACTACAGATACGCAGTATTTT,CASSSTTDTQYF
.,.,14,TRBJ2-2,TRBV7-3,TGTGCCAGTAAGAGGGACACCTCCGCCGGGGAGCTGTTTTTT,CASKRDTSAGELFF
.,TRBD1,16,TRBJ2-3,TRBV7-2,TGTGCCAGCAGCCAAGTCTCAGGGGGCAGGACAGATACGCAGTATTTT,CASSQVSGGRTDTQYF
.,.,13,TRBJ2-2,TRBV18,TGTGCCAGCTCACCGCTAAACACCGGGGAGCTGTTTTTT,CASSPLNTGELFF
.,TRBD1,15,TRBJ1-6,TRBV7-6,TGTGCCAGCAGCTTAGACAGGGGATTTGGGTCACCCCTCCACTTT,CASSLDRGFGSPLHF
.,.,16,TRBJ1-6,TRBV7-9,TGTGCCAGCAGCTTCTTCAGACAGAGCTATAATTCACCCCTCCACTTT,CASSFFRQSYNSPLHF
.,TRBD1,14,TRBJ1-1,TRBV10-3,TGTGCCAGCGGGACAGGGGGGTACGGCACTGAAGCTTTCTTT,CASGTGGYGTEAFF
.,.,12,TRBJ2-1,TRBV19,TGTGCCAGTAGTATCGGGTTCAATGAGCAGTTCTTC,CASSIGFNEQFF
.,.,14,TRBJ1-2,TRBV6-1,TGTGCCAGCGACCTCCTTAAAGTAGGGGATGGCTACACCTTC,CASDLLKVGDGYTF
few,.,14,TRBJ1-5,TRBV28,TGTGCCAGCAGTTTATTGTATAGCAATCAGCCCCAGCATTTT,CASSLLYSNQPQHF
few,TRBD1,15,TRBJ2-1,TRBV5-6,TGTGCCAGCAGCTTTACAGGGGCCACGTACAATGAGCAGTTCTTC,CASSFTGATYNEQFF
.,TRBD1,14,TRBJ1-5,TRBV29-1,TGCAGCGTCCTTGGGACAGATGGCAATCAGCCCCAGCATTTT,CSVLGTDGNQPQHF
.,.,14,TRBJ2-2,TRBV19,TGTGCCAGCAATCTTGACAGGAACACCGGGGAGCTGTTTTTT,CASNLDRNTGELFF
.,.,14,TRBJ1-5,TRBV18,TGTGCCAGCTCACCACAGGGGGGGGATCAGCCCCAGCATTTT,CASSPQGGDQPQHF
few,TRBD2,15,TRBJ2-3,TRBV6-4,TGTGCCAGCAGTGACGAGGCGGGGGGGACAGATACGCAGTATTTT,CASSDEAGGTDTQYF
.,TRBD2,17,TRBJ2-3,TRBV4-2,TGTGCCAGCAGCCAAGGAAGCGGGGGGGCCGCCACAGATACGCAGTATTTT,CASSQGSGGAATDTQYF
.,.,14,TRBJ2-7,TRBV7-2,TGTGCCAGCAGCCCCCGTGGCCAGGCCGACGAGCAGTACTTC,CASSPRGQADEQYF
.,TRBD1,17,TRBJ2-5,TRBV19,TGTGCCAGTAGTACCCGTCGGACAGGGGGAATTCGAGAGACCCAGTACTTC,CASSTRRTGGIRETQYF